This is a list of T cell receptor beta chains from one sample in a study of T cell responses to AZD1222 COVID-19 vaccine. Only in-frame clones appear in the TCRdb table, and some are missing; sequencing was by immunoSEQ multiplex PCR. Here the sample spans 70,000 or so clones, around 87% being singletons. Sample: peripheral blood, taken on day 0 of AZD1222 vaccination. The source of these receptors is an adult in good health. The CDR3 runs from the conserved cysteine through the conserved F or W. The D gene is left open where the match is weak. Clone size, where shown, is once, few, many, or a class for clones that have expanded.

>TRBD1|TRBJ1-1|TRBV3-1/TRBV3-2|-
TGTGCCAGCAGCCGGATCCAGGGGGGCACTGAAGCTTTCTTT
CASSRIQGGTEAFF
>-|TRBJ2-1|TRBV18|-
TGTGCCAGCTCACCACCCGATAACAATGAGCAGTTCTTC
CASSPPDNNEQFF
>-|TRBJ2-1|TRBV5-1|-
TGCGCCAGCAGCTTGGTAACCCTGAGCAATGAGCAGTTCTTC
CASSLVTLSNEQFF
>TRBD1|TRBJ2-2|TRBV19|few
TGTGCCAGTAGTCGGACAGGGGAGAACACCGGGGAGCTGTTTTTT
CASSRTGENTGELFF
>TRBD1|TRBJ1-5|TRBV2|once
TGTGCCAGCAGTGGGACAGGGGGTGGAGATCAGCCCCAGCATTTT
CASSGTGGGDQPQHF
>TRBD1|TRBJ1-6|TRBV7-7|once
TGTGCTAGCAGCCAGGGACAGATTAATGCCGATCGCTCCTATAATTCACCCCTCCACTTT
CASSQGQINADRSYNSPLHF
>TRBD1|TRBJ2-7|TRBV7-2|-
TGTGCCAGCAGCTTAGTTCTCGGGGACAGGGTCTCCTACGAGCAGTACTTC
CASSLVLGDRVSYEQYF
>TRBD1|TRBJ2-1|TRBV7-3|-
TGTGCCAGCAGCTTAGGATCAGTCGGGGACAGGGGTGGGAATGAGCAGTTCTTC
CASSLGSVGDRGGNEQFF
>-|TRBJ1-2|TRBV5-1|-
TGCGCCAGCAGCTTGGATTCGTGGGGCGACCCCTATGGCTACACCTTC
CASSLDSWGDPYGYTF
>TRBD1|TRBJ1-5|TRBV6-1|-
TGTGCCAGCAGTGAAGTACAGGGGCAGCCCCAGCATTTT
CASSEVQGQPQHF
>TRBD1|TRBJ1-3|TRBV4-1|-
TGCGCCAGCAGTTTCGACAGGGCTGGAAACACCATATATTTT
CASSFDRAGNTIYF
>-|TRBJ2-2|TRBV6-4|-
TGTGCCAGCAGTGACAGGGACACCGGGGAGCTGTTTTTT
CASSDRDTGELFF
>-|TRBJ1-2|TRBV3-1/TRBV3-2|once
TGTGCCAGCAGCCAAGACAGGGGTAGAAACTATGGCTACACCTTC
CASSQDRGRNYGYTF
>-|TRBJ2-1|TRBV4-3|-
TGCGCCAGCAGCCTCCTCTCCACGGGGAGCTCCTACAATGAGCAGTTCTTC
CASSLLSTGSSYNEQFF
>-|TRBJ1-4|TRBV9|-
TGTGCCAGCAGCTTCCGCGGGGTACCGGGTGAAAAACTGTTTTTT
CASSFRGVPGEKLFF
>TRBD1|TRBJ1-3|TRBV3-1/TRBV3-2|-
TGTGCCAGCAGGAACTCTGACAGGGTCAAAGGAAACACCATATATTTT
CASRNSDRVKGNTIYF
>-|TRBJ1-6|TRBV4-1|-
TGCGCCAGCAGCCAAGGGGGGGTTTATTTTAGCTCCTATAATTCACCCCTCCACTTT
CASSQGGVYFSSYNSPLHF
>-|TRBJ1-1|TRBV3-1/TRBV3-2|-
TGTGCCAGCAGCCAAAGGGAGATAGGAAGTGGGAGAGGAGCTTTCTTT
CASSQREIGSGRGAFF
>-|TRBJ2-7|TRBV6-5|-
TGTGCCAGCAGTTACTCTAGGCGGCAGGGTATCGGCGAGCAGTACTTC
CASSYSRRQGIGEQYF
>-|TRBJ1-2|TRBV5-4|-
TGTGCCAGCAGCTCGATTAGAAACTATGGCTACACCTTC
CASSSIRNYGYTF
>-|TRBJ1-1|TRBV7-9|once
TGTGCCAGCAGCTTGAACACTGAAGCTTTCTTT
CASSLNTEAFF
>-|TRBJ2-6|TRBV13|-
TGTGCCAGCAGCTTACGCTCTGGGGCCAACGTCCTGACTTTC
CASSLRSGANVLTF
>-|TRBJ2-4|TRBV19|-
TGTGCCAGTATGGATGGGGGGGCAGGCAAAAACATTCAGTACTTC
CASMDGGAGKNIQYF
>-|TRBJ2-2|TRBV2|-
TGTGCCAGCAGCAAAATGGACATTAACACCGGGGAGCTGTTTTTT
CASSKMDINTGELFF
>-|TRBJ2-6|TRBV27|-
TGTGCCAGCAGTCAGAGCAGGGGCCCTATATCTGGGGCCAACGTCCTGACTTTC
CASSQSRGPISGANVLTF
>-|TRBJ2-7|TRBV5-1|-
TGCGCCAGCAGCTTGGGTTCGTTAGGAGGTTACGAGCAGTACTTC
CASSLGSLGGYEQYF